The T cell receptor (beta chain) under discussion was sequenced for a study of blood T cells in healthy people across ages. Background on the study: Template-switching capture recovered about one barcoded beta molecule per two T cells.

The study's findings and limits: Per million T cells, the diversity of TCR beta decreased roughly linearly as age advanced.

CDR1 SGHRS and CDR2 YFSETQ come from the germline V gene. CDR3 length: 13 amino acids. Deletions cut 0 bases from V and 9 bases from J, with 12 bases between. This clonotype came up a few times. The antigen remains undetermined. For the second PCR, which ran for about 7 to 11 cycles, a sample-barcoded 5' primer and a J-beta primer mix were used. TCRdb used MiXCR to reprocess the 5' RACE reads, holding one entry per CDR3 protein. The sample lists 1.5 million to 2 million distinct CDR3 sequences; 25% to 30% were seen once. This TCR was recovered from a woman aged 25 to 39 in good health. Source material: blood. The V call is TRBV5-1, the J call TRBJ1-2; D is unclear. The CDR3 bases are TGCGCCAGCAGCTTGGAGGCCGGCGATAGCTACACCTTC. This codes for CASSLEAGDSYTF.